This note documents a single T cell receptor (beta chain) sequence. This sample stems from a study of OX40 agonist ivuxolimab in advanced cancers. Study background: At 0.01 to 10 mg/kg, ivuxolimab was administered intravenously to patients every 2 weeks.

In germline, CDR1 is SEHNR, CDR2 FQNEAQ (reference sequence). CDR3 length equals 14 residues. V dropped 2 bases and J dropped 7 bases, with 11 bases sitting between them. Only in-frame clones appear in the TCRdb table, and some are missing; sequencing was by immunoSEQ multiplex PCR. The repertoire holds about 40,000 clones, with around nine tenths as singletons. The chain has TRBV7-9 and TRBJ1-4, with TRBD1 as a possible D gene (6 bases). This TCR was sampled from an adult with an advanced solid tumor such as melanoma, head and neck, liver or kidney cancer. The material sequenced was CD4+ or CD8+ T cells sorted from blood, taken in a trial of the OX40 agonist ivuxolimab. The DNA of the CDR3 is TGTGCCAGCAGCTTACAACAGGGAGCTGAAAAACTGTTTTTT. Protein product: CASSLQQGAEKLFF.